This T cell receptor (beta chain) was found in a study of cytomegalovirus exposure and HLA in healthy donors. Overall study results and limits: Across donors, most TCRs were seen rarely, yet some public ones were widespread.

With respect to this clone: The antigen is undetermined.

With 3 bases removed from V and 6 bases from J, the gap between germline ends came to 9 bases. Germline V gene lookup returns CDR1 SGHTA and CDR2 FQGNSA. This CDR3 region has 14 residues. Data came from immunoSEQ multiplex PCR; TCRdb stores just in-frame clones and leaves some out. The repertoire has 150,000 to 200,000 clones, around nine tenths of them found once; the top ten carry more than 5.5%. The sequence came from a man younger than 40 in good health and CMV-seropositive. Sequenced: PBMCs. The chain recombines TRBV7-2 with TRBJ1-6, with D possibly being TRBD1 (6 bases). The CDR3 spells CASSLGQFNSPLHF. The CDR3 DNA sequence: TGTGCCAGCAGCTTGGGACAATTTAATTCACCCCTCCACTTT.